These T cell receptor beta chains were read from a single sample in a study of CD8 T cells in Susac syndrome. One entry per CDR3 protein, called by TCRdb with MiXCR from the immunoSEQ multiplex PCR reads. The data contain more than 95,000 distinct CDR3 sequences, 85% to 95% of them seen just once; the ten biggest clones take up 0.093%. Sequenced input: CD4+ T cells from PBMCs. These receptors were collected from a human donor with multiple sclerosis. Each CDR3 is given with its conserved first and last residue. The order of the fields is V gene, clone size, CDR3 protein. Size is omitted from some rows. Given values are once, few, many or a class for expanded clones.

TRBV5-1 . CASSPGGGDSEQYF
TRBV6-2/TRBV6-3 . CASTRSGGSNTGELFF
TRBV12-3/TRBV12-4 once CASSLLGDRVVAFF
TRBV6-5 . CASISGQTYEQYF
TRBV5-1 few CASSSTGQETQYF
TRBV6-5 . CASSRALGETQYF
TRBV5-1 . CASSVQGATQETQYF
TRBV12-3/TRBV12-4 once CASNSGTSGHDYEQYF
TRBV11-3 . CASSLGAYNEQFF
TRBV29-1 . CSVEAARYGYTF
TRBV30 . CAWSVKRGLRNEKLFF
TRBV2 . CASSSFRDRVRNF
TRBV25-1 . CASSESGRSPLHF
TRBV19 . CASSLSGGAGELFF
TRBV6-2/TRBV6-3 . CASSPGGVLSGELFF
TRBV18 . CASSPNSANYGYTF
TRBV9 . CASSVGGTRETQYF
TRBV12-3/TRBV12-4 . CASSFQSSEAFF
TRBV18 . CATREGVNTEAFF
TRBV19 . CASSLTRGWNSPLHF
TRBV29-1 . CSVSQGDRGTEAFF
TRBV20-1 . CSARRQETQYF
TRBV12-3/TRBV12-4 . CASSLFQGTETQYF
TRBV4-1 . CASSQGRGVVAEAFF
TRBV10-3 . CAISGTGGSSNQPQHF
TRBV7-9 . CASNFAGVSGELFF
TRBV6-1 . CASRRLSSYNEQFF
TRBV29-1 . CSVPGSTTMNTEAFF
TRBV27 . CASSLYKRGQGTRGYTF
TRBV14 . CASSQDYRQETQYF
TRBV30 . CAWSPIGQGNEKLFF
TRBV5-6 once CASSHRDRDTDTQYF
TRBV5-6 once CASSGGGPDTQYF
TRBV5-6 . CASSKYGGGETQYF
TRBV11-2 . CASSLNPTGFNGYTF
TRBV3-1 once CASSRLDVRNYGYTF
TRBV5-1 . CASSLGPSQLTTYEQYF
TRBV28 . CASRGAGNYGYTF
TRBV6-1 . CASSEGLDRGANSPLHF
TRBV5-1 . CASSRPQTGTEAFF
TRBV2 . CASRPPIRGLGNTIYF
TRBV29-1 . CSVPSMSTDTQYF
TRBV4-2 once CASSQDRSQLNEKLFF
TRBV5-6 once CASTETRASGNYGYTF
TRBV7-3 . CASSPRGQGAEAFF
TRBV2 . CASRPGQYGYTF
TRBV3-1 once CASEPQGRNTEAFF
TRBV27 . CASRRLAGGRPADTQYF
TRBV7-9 . CCTRKGLVGGEQFF
TRBV7-8 once CASSLTGGLSPGANVLTF
TRBV20-1 . CSARLSTSPTPGIQYF
TRBV7-3 . CASSFSGQVTDTQYF
TRBV7-9 . CASSNRDRGNYGYTF